A single sample gave rise to the 5 T cell receptor beta chains below, sequenced in a study of control samples from healthy donors and cancer patients. The data were produced by immunoSEQ multiplex PCR, yet TCRdb's version contains in-frame clones alone and is incomplete. Among around 190,000 clones listed, around 90% were seen once. Sequencing input: blood. The receptors stem from a woman aged 50 to 65 in good health.

This clone has just one count. V usage is TRBV7-2 and J usage is TRBJ2-1; D not resolved. Per germline, CDR1 SGHTA and CDR2 FQGNSA. The CDR3 runs to 15 residues. Trimming removed 5 bases from V and 8 bases from J, with 19 bases in between. CDR3 residues: CASSTGSLISDEQFF. The CDR3 nucleotides read TGTGCCAGCAGCACCGGGTCCCTCATTTCGGATGAGCAGTTCTTC.

This chain links TRBV15 with TRBJ1-1, with D unclear. Trimming shortened V by 2 bases and J by 1 base, and 2 bases separated the two germline ends. This CDR3 is 12 amino acids long. Germline values: CDR1 LNHNV, CDR2 YYDKDF (reference sequence). The CDR3 coding sequence is TGTGCCACCAGCAGACCGAACACTGAAGCTTTCTTT. Its protein product is CATSRPNTEAFF.

The chain carries TRBV3-1 (or the pseudogene TRBV3-2) and TRBJ1-2; D is possibly TRBD1 (5 bases). Per germline, CDR1 LGHDT and CDR2 YNNKEL (reference sequence). Trimming cost V 4 bases and J 4 bases, with 13 bases left between them. The CDR3 consists of 14 residues. Written as DNA, the CDR3 is TGTGCCAGCAGCCCAAGGGACTTCAGCTATGGCTACACCTTC. It encodes CASSPRDFSYGYTF.

This rearrangement joins TRBV6-5 to TRBJ2-2; D is unresolved. Trimming cost V 4 bases and J 8 bases, with 8 bases left between them. Germline CDR1 and CDR2: MNHEY and SVGAGI. The length of the CDR3 is 12 residues. Here the CDR3 reads CASSLQMGELFF. CDR3 coding DNA: TGTGCCAGCAGTTTGCAAATGGGGGAGCTGTTTTTT.

The CDR3 loop reads CAIRQGGGDGYTF. In DNA form, the CDR3 reads TGTGCCATTAGACAAGGAGGGGGCGATGGCTACACCTTC. The chain combines TRBV10-3 with TRBJ1-2; 7 bases map to TRBD1. This CDR3 region has 13 residues. The V and J ends lost 9 bases and 6 bases, in that order; junction bases with no gene match: 10. Looked up from germline, CDR1 is ENHRY and CDR2 is SYGVKD.